This T cell receptor (beta chain) was retrieved from a study of T-cell reconstitution after alpha-beta-depleted transplantation in children. Regarding the study as a whole: Alpha-beta T cells present about two months after transplant were reported to originate from several hundred expanded graft clones. TCRbeta diversity was high at day 60 in some patients (a result of surviving recipient T cells and thymic progenitors).

The TCRbeta library incorporated unique molecular identifiers. From the PCR reads, TCRdb called clonotypes with MiXCR, one entry per CDR3 protein. The profile shows hundreds of thousands of distinct CDR3 sequences, more than 20% of them singletons. To note about this clonotype: Its antigen is unidentified.

This sequence originates from a female patient under 10 years old who had a stem cell transplant for congenital amegakaryocytic thrombocytopenia, so the T cells may come from the graft donor. The sample here was PBMCs, mostly from graft donor cells, taken 360 days after TCRalphabeta/CD19-depleted stem cell transplant.

The CDR3: CASSGQGEIYGYTF. For the CDR3, the DNA is TGTGCCAGCAGCGGACAGGGGGAGATCTATGGCTACACCTTC. The chain links TRBV7-9 to TRBJ1-2, with 10 bases aligning to TRBD1. The CDR3 contains 14 residues. V gave up 5 bases and J gave up 4 bases; unmatched junction bases: 4. CDR1 is SEHNR, CDR2 FQNEAQ, per germline (reference sequence).